This TCR beta chain was captured in a study of blood T cell repertoires in COVID-19. Overall study: Whether acute or convalescent, the COVID-19 samples came from the United States, Italy and Spain. Sources were T cells, B-cell-depleted T cells, or PBMCs; the material itself was cDNA or gDNA.

In its sample, this clone was seen once. Germline trimming cut 0 bases from V and 5 bases from J; bases unmatched to any gene: 6. Germline CDR1 is SGDLS and CDR2 is YYNGEE. This CDR3 comprises 16 residues. Original handling: The assay estimated nucleated cells by amplifying reference gene primers. Sequencing was performed with immunoSEQ multiplex PCR; in TCRdb, only in-frame clones are kept and a portion is missing. V and J calls and clone size are copied from that table; D and trimming were computed from the DNA. This sample carries under 150,000 clones, just over 75% of them seen once, and the ten largest clones take approximately 10%.

The chain combines TRBV9 with TRBJ2-2; 8 bases match TRBD2. The sequence derives from a human donor in a cohort sampled during active COVID-19. Specimen: peripheral blood. For the CDR3, the DNA is TGTGCCAGCAGCGTAGGAACGGGGGGGCCGACCGGGGAGCTGTTTTTT. Translated: CASSVGTGGPTGELFF.